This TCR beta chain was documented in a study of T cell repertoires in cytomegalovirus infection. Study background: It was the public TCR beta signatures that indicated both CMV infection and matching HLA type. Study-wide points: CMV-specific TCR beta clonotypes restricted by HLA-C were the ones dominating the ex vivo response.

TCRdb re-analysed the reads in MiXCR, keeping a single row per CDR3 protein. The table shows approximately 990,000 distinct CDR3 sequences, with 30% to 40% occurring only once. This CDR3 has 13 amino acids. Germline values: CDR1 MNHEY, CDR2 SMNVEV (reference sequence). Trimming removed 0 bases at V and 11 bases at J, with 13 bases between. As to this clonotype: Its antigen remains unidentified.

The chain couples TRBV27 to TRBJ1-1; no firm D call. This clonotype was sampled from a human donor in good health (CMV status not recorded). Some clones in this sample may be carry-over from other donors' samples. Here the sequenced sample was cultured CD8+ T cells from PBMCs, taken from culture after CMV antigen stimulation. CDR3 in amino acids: CASSLSRDAGAFF. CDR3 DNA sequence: TGTGCCAGCAGTTTATCAAGGGATGCTGGGGCTTTCTTT.